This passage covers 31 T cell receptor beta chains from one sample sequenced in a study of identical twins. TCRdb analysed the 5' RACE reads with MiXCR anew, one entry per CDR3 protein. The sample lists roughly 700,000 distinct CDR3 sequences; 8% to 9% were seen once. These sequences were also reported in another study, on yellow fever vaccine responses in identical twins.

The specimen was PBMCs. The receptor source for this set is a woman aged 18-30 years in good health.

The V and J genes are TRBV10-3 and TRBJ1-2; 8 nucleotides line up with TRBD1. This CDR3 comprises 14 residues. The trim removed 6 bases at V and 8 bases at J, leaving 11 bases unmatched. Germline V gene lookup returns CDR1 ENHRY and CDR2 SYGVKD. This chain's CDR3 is CAISTNDRGGGYTF. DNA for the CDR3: TGTGCCATCAGCACCAACGACAGGGGTGGAGGCTACACCTTC.

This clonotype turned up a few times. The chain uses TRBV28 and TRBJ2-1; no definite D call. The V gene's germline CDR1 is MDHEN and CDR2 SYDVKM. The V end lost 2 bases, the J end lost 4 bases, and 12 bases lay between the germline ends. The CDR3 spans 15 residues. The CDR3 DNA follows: TGTGCCAGCAGTTTACCCCCCGCCCTATACAATGAGCAGTTCTTC. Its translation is CASSLPPALYNEQFF.

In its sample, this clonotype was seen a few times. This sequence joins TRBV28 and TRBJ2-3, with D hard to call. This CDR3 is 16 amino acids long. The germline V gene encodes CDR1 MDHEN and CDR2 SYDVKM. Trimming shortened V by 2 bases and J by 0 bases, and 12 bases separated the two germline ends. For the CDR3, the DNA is TGTGCCAGCAGTTTACCCACACCAGGAAGCACAGATACGCAGTATTTT. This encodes CASSLPTPGSTDTQYF.

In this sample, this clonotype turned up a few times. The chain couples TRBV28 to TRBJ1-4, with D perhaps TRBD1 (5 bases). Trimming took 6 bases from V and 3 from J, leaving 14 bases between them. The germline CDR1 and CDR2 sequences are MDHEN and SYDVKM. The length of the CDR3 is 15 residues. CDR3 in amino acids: CASRNSGPSNEKLFF. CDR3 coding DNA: TGTGCCAGCAGAAACTCGGGACCGTCTAATGAAAAACTGTTTTTT.

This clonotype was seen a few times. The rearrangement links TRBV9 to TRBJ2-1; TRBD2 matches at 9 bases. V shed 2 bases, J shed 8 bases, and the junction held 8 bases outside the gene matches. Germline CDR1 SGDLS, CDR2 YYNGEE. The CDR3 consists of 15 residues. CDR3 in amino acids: CASSVPAGGLDEQFF. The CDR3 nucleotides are TGTGCCAGCAGCGTTCCCGCGGGGGGGCTAGATGAGCAGTTCTTC.

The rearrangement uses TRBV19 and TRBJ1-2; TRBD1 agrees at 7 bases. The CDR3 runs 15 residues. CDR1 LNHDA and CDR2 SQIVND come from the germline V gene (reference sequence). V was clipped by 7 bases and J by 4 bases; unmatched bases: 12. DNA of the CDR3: TGTGCCAGTATGTCGAGGCGACAGGGACTCTATGGCTACACCTTC. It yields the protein CASMSRRQGLYGYTF.

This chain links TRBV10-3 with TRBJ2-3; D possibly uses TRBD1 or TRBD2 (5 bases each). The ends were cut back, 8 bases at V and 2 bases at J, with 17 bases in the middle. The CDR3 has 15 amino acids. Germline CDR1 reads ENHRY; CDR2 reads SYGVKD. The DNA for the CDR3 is TGTGCCATCGGGGACCGGGACCTCGTCACAGATACGCAGTATTTT. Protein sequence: CAIGDRDLVTDTQYF.

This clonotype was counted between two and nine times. This CDR3 reads CASSLPKGRAQETQYF. The CDR3 bases are TGCGCCAGCAGCCTCCCGAAGGGCAGGGCCCAAGAGACCCAGTACTTC. This chain links TRBV5-1 with TRBJ2-5; TRBD1 is a possible D gene (5 bases). CDR1 and CDR2 from the germline V gene are SGHRS and YFSETQ. V was trimmed by 4 bases and J by 1 base, leaving 17 bases between them. This CDR3 spans 16 amino acids.

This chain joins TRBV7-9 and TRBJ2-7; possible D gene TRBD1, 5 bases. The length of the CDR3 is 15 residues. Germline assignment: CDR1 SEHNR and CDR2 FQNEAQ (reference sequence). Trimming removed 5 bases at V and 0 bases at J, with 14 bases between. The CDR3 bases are TGTGCCAGCAGCGGCCGACAGCATTACTCCTACGAGCAGTACTTC. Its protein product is CASSGRQHYSYEQYF. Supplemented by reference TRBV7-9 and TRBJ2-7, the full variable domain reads DTGVSQNPRHKITKRGQNVTFRCDPISEHNRLYWYRQTLGQGPEFLTYFQNEAQLEKSRLLSDRFSAERPKGSFSTLEIQRTEQGDSAMYLCASSGRQHYSYEQYFGPGTRLTVT.

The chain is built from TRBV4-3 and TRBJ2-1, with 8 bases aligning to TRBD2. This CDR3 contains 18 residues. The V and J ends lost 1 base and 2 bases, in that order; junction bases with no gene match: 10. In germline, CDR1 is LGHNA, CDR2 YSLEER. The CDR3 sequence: CASSQVKKAGAPYNEQFF. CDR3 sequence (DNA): TGCGCCAGCAGCCAAGTAAAGAAAGCGGGAGCTCCCTACAATGAGCAGTTCTTC.

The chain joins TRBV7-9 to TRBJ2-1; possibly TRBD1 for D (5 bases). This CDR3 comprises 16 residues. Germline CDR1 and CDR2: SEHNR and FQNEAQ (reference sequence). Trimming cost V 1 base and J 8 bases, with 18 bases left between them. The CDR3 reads CASSLVGLGDNYEQFF. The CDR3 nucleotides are TGTGCCAGCAGCTTAGTGGGTCTAGGGGATAACTATGAGCAGTTCTTC.

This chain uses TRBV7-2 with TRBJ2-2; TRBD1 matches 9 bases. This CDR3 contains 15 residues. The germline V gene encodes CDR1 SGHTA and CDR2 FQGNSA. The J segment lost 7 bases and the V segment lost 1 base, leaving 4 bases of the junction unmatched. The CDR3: CASSLVGTGIGELFF. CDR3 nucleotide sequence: TGTGCCAGCAGCTTAGTTGGGACAGGGATCGGGGAGCTGTTTTTT.

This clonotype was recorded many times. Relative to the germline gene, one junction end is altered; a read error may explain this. CDR3 region: CASSFVRGGELFF. The CDR3 DNA follows: TGTGCTAGCAGCTTCGTTAGGGGTGGGGAGCTGTTTTTT. This chain joins TRBV7-7 and TRBJ2-2; TRBD1 is a possible D gene (5 bases). Germline values: CDR1 SSHAT, CDR2 FNYEAQ (reference sequence). The CDR3 is 13 amino acids.

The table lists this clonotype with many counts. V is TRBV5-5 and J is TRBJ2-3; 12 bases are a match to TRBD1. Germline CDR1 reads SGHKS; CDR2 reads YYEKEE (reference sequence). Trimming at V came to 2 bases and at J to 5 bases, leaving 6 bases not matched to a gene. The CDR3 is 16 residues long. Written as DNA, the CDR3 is TGTGCCAGCAGCTTAGGGACAGGGGGCGAAAGAGATACGCAGTATTTT. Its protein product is CASSLGTGGERDTQYF.

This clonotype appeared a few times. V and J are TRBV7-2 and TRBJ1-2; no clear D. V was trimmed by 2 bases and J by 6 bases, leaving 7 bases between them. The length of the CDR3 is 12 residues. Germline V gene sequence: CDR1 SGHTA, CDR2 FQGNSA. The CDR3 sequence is CASSLTENGYTF. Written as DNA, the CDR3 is TGTGCCAGCAGCTTAACAGAGAATGGCTACACCTTC.

The CDR3 DNA is TGTGCCAGCAGTTTAAAAGGCGGCCCGGCTAATGAAAAACTGTTTTTT. Its translation: CASSLKGGPANEKLFF. The J gene is TRBJ1-4, the V gene TRBV12-3 or TRBV12-4; D is undetermined. V was pared by 2 bases and J by 3 bases, with 13 bases between. The CDR3 covers 16 residues.

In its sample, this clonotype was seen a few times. The CDR3 DNA is TGCGCCAGCAGCTTGAATCAGAACTGGGAAAAACTGTTTTTT. It yields the protein CASSLNQNWEKLFF. The rearrangement joins TRBV5-1 to TRBJ1-4; no definite D call. Germline V lookup: CDR1 SGHRS, CDR2 YFSETQ. Trimming shortened V by 1 base and J by 8 bases, and 12 bases separated the two germline ends. This CDR3 has 14 residues. The variable domain in full, with the rest retrieved from reference TRBV5-1 and TRBJ1-4, is KAGVTQTPRYLIKTRGQQVTLSCSPISGHRSVSWYQQTPGQGLQFLFEYFSETQRNKGNFPGRFSGRQFSNSRSEMNVSTLELGDSALYLCASSLNQNWEKLFFGSGTQLSVL.

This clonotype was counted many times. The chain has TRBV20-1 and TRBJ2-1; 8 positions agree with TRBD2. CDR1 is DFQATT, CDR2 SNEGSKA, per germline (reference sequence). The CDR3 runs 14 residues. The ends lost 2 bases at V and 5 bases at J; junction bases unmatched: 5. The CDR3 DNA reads TGCAGTGCTAGAAGGCTAGCGGGCGACAATGAGCAGTTCTTC. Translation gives CSARRLAGDNEQFF.

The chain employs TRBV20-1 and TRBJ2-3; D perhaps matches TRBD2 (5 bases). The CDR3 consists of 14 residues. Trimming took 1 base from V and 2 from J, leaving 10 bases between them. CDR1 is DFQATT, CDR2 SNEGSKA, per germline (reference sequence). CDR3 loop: CSARVNLATDTQYF. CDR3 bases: TGCAGTGCTAGAGTCAATCTAGCCACAGATACGCAGTATTTT.

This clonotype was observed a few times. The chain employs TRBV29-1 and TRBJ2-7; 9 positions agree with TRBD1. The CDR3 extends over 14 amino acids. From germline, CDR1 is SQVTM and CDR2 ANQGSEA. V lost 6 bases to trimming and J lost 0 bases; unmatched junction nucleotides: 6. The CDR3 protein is CSVPSGQGSYEQYF. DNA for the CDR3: TGCAGCGTCCCTTCGGGACAGGGCTCCTACGAGCAGTACTTC.

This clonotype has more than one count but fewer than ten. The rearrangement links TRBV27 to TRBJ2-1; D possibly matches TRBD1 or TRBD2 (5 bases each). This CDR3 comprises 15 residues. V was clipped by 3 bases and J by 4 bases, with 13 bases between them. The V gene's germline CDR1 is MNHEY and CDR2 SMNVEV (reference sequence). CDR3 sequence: CASSLGWDPYNEQFF. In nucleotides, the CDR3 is TGTGCCAGCAGTTTGGGGTGGGACCCATACAATGAGCAGTTCTTC.

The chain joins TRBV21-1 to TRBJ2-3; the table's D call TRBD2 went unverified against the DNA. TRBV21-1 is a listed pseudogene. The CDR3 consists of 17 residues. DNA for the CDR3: TGTGCCAGCAGCAATAAAGGAACAGGGCCCCGCACAGATACGCAGTATTTT. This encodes CASSNKGTGPRTDTQYF.

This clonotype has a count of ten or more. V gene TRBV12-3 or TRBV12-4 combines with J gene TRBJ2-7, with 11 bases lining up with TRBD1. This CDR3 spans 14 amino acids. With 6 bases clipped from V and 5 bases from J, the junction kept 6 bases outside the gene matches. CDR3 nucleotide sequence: TGTGCCAGCAGCTTGCGGACAGGGGGCAACGAGCAGTACTTC. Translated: CASSLRTGGNEQYF.

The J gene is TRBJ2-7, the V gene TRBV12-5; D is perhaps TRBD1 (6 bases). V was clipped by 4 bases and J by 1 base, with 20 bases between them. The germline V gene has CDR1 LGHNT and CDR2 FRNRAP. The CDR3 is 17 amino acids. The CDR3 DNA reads TGTGCTAGTGGTTCCCGACAGGCAGTCCGTGCGTCCTACGAGCAGTACTTC. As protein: CASGSRQAVRASYEQYF.

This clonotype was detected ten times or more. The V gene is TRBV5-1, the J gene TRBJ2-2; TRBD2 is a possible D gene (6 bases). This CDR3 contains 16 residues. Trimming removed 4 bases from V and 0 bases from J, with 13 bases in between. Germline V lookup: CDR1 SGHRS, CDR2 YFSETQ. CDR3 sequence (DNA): TGCGCCAGCAGCCACGGGACTGCTCCGAACACCGGGGAGCTGTTTTTT. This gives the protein CASSHGTAPNTGELFF.

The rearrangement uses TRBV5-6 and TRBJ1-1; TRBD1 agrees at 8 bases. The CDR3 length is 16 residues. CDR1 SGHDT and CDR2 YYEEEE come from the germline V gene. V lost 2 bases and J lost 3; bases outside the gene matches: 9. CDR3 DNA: TGTGCCAGCAGCTTAAGGTCAGGGGGCGAGGACACTGAAGCTTTCTTT. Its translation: CASSLRSGGEDTEAFF.

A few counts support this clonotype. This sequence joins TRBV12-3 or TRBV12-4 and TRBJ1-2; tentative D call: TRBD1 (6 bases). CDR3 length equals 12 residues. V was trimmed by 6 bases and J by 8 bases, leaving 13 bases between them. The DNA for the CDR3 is TGTGCCAGCAGGTCCGGACAGAGCGGCTACACCTTC. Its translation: CASRSGQSGYTF.

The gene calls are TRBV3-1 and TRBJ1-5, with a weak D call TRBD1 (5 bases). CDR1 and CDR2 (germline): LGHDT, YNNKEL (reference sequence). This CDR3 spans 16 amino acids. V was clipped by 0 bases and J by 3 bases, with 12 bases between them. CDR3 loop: CASSQDRGRVNQPQHF. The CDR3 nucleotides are TGTGCCAGCAGCCAAGATCGGGGACGGGTCAATCAGCCCCAGCATTTT.

CDR3 region: CASSLALTGPYEQYF. DNA of the CDR3: TGCGCCAGCAGCTTGGCGTTGACAGGCCCCTACGAGCAGTACTTC. The V gene is TRBV5-1, the J gene TRBJ2-7; D may be TRBD1 (6 bases). The CDR3 has 15 residues. V dropped 0 bases and J dropped 2 bases, with 12 bases sitting between them. From germline, CDR1 is SGHRS and CDR2 YFSETQ.

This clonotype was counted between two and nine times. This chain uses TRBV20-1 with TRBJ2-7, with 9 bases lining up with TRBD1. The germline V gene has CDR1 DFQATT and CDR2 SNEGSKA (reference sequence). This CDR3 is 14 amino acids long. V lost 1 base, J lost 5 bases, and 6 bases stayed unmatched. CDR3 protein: CSARGQGGFDEQYF. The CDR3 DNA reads TGCAGTGCTAGAGGACAGGGGGGTTTCGACGAGCAGTACTTC.

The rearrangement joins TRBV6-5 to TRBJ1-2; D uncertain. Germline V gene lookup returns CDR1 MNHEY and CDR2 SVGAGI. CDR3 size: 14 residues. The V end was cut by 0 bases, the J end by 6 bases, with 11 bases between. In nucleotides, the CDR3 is TGTGCCAGCAGTTACTCTACCCTGGTGGATGGCTACACCTTC. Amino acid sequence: CASSYSTLVDGYTF.